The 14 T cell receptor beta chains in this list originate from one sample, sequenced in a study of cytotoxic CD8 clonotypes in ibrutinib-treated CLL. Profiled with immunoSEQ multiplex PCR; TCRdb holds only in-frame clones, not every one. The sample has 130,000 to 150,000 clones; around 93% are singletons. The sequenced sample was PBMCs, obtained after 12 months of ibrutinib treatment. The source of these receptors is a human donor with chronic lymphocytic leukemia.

This CDR3 reads CASTIEGDTEAFF. The DNA of the CDR3 is TGTGCCAGCACTATAGAGGGGGACACTGAAGCTTTCTTT. The V and J genes are TRBV7-9 and TRBJ1-1; D is perhaps TRBD1 (6 bases). The V gene's germline CDR1 is SEHNR and CDR2 FQNEAQ (reference sequence). V gave up 7 bases and J gave up 3 bases, with 12 bases separating them. CDR3 length: 13 amino acids.

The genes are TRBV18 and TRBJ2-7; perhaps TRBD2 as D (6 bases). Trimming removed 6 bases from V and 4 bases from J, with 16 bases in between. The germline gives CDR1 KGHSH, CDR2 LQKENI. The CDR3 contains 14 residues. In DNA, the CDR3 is TGTGCCAGCTCCCCGCGGGGCTCGGATTACGAGCAGTACTTC. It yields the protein CASSPRGSDYEQYF.

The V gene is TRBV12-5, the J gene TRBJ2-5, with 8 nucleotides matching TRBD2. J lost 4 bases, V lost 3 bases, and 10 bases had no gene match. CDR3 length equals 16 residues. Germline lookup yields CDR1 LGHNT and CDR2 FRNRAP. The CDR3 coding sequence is TGTGCTAGTGGTTTTTCTAGCGCGGGAGGTGCAGAGACCCAGTACTTC. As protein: CASGFSSAGGAETQYF.

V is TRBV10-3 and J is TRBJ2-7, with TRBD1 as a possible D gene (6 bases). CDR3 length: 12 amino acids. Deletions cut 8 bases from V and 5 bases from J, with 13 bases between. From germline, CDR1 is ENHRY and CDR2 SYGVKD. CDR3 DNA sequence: TGTGCCATCCGGGACACAACCCACGAGCAGTACTTC. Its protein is CAIRDTTHEQYF.

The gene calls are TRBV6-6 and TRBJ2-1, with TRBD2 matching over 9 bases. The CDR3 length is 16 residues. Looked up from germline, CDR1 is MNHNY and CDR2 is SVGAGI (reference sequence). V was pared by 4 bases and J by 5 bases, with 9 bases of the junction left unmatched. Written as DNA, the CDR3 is TGTGCCAGCAGTTTTTATAGCGGGAGCCATAACAATGAGCAGTTCTTC. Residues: CASSFYSGSHNNEQFF.

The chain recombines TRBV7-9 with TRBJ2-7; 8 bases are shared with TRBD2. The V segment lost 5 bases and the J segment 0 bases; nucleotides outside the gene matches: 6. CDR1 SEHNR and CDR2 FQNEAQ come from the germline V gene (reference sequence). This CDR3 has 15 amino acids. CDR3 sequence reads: CASSPPSGRSYEQYF. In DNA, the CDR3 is TGTGCCAGCAGCCCTCCTAGCGGGCGCTCCTACGAGCAGTACTTC.

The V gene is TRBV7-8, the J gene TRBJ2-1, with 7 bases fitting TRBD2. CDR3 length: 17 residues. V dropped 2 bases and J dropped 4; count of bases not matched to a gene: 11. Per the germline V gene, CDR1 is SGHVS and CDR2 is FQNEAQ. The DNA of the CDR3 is TGTGCCAGCAGCTTACAGTTGGTCCGGGAGGTTTACAATGAGCAGTTCTTC. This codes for CASSLQLVREVYNEQFF.

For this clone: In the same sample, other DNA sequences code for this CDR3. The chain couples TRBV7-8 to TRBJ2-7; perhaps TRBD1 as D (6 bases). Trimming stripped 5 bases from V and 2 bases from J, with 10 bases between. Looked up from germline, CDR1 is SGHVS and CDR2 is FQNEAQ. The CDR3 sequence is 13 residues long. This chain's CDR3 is CASSLDRAYEQYF. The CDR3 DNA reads TGTGCCAGCAGCCTGGACAGAGCCTACGAGCAGTACTTC. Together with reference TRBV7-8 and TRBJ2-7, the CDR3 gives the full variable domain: GAGVSQSPRYKVAKRGQDVALRCDPISGHVSLFWYQQALGQGPEFLTYFQNEAQLDKSGLPSDRFFAERPEGSVSTLKIQRTQQEDSAVYLCASSLDRAYEQYFGPGTRLTVT.

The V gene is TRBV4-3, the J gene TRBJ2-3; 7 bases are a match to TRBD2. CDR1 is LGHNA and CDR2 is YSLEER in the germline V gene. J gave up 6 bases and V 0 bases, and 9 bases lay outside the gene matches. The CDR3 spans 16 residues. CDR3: CASSQDLAGVGDTQYF. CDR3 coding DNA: TGCGCCAGCAGCCAAGATCTCGCGGGAGTGGGGGATACGCAGTATTTT.

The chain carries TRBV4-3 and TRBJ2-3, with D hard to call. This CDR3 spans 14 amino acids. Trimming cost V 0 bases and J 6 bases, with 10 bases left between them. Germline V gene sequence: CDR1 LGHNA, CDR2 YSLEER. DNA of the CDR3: TGCGCCAGCAGCCAAGATCCCCTTGGCGATACGCAGTATTTT. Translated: CASSQDPLGDTQYF.

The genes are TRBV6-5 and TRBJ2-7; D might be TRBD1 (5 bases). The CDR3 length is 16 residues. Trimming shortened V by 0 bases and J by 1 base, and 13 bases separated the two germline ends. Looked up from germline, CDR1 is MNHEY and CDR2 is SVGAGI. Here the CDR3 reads CASSYSAGKRSYEQYF. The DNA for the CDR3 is TGTGCCAGCAGTTACTCCGCAGGGAAAAGGTCCTACGAGCAGTACTTC.

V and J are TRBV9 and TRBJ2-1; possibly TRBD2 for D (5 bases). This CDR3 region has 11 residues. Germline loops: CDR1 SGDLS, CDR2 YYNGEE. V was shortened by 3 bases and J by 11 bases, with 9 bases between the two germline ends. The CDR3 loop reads CASSGLAQQFF. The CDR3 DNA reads TGTGCCAGCAGCGGGCTAGCTCAGCAGTTCTTC.

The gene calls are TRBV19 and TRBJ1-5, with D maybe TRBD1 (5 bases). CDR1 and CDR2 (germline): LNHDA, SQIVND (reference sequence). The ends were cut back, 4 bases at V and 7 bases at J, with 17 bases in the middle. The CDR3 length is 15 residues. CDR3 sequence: CASSTSGTGGQPQHF. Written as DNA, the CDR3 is TGTGCCAGTAGTACATCCGGGACGGGGGGACAGCCCCAGCATTTT. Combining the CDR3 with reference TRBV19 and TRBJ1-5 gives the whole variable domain DGGITQSPKYLFRKEGQNVTLSCEQNLNHDAMYWYRQDPGQGLRLIYYSQIVNDFQKGDIAEGYSVSREKKESFPLTVTSAQKNPTAFYLCASSTSGTGGQPQHFGDGTRLSIL.

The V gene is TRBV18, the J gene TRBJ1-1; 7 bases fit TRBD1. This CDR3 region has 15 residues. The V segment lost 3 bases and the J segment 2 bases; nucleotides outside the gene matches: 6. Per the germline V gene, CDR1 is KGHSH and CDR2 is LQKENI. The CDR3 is CASSPFDRANTEAFF. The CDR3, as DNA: TGTGCCAGCTCACCCTTCGACAGGGCCAACACTGAAGCTTTCTTT. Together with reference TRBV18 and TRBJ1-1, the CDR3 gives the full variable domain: NAGVMQNPRHLVRRRGQEARLRCSPMKGHSHVYWYRQLPEEGLKFMVYLQKENIIDESGMPKERFSAEFPKEGPSILRIQQVVRGDSAAYFCASSPFDRANTEAFFGQGTRLTVV.